This TCR beta chain was retrieved from a study of blood T cell repertoires in COVID-19. Study at large: From the United States, Italy and Spain came samples of acute and convalescent COVID-19. Nucleic acid was either cDNA or gDNA, and it came from T cells, B-cell-depleted T cells, or PBMCs.

Authors' analysis steps: For nucleated cells, counts were estimated from reference gene primer amplification. The table came from immunoSEQ multiplex PCR; TCRdb's copy has only in-frame clones and leaves some out. The V and J calls and clone size were taken over from that table, and D and trimming were inferred from the DNA. Altogether around 250,000 clones are present, 65% to 90% being singletons, with the ten largest covering roughly 5%. V shed 0 bases and J shed 2 bases, with 11 bases lying between them. The CDR3 is 15 residues long. Germline V gives CDR1 MNHEY, CDR2 SVGAGI. The gene calls are TRBV6-5 and TRBJ2-7; D is unresolved. The sequence derives from a man aged 50-59 years with active or convalescent COVID-19. The sequenced sample consisted of peripheral blood. The CDR3 sequence is CASSYSKQSPYEQYF. CDR3 nucleotide sequence: TGTGCCAGCAGTTACTCGAAACAGTCTCCCTACGAGCAGTACTTC.